This paragraph covers one T cell receptor beta chain sequence. Which antigen it targets is not known. Base qualities are not recorded, but no much larger clone differs from it by a single base. Libraries were constructed by the immunoSEQ multiplex PCR assay. As stored in TCRdb, this immuneACCESS dataset retains in-frame rearrangements with V and J assigned. A fraction of the clones does not appear; measured against another copy, unresolved V genes explain less than half of the discrepancy, and the remainder lacks a known reason. Recorded for this sample are 55,000 to 75,000 clones; 91% of them occurred a single time. The top ten clones comprise 3% to 5% of the sample. The germline V gene (reference sequence) specifies MNHEY as CDR1 and SMNVEV as CDR2. Its CDR3 holds 15 amino acids, cysteine through phenylalanine. Left in the record is the CDR3 DNA by itself, 45 bases read in frame from the first base. V ends up 4 bases short and J 4 bases short, with an unmatched junction base count of 7.

The data originate from a study of technical replicates of blood from a handful of donors (dated by TCRdb to 2016 to 2017). The sample comprised PBMCs. This chain joins TRBV27 to TRBJ2-7, and 10 junctional nucleotides match TRBD2. The receptor was isolated from a human donor in good health. Some clones in this sample may be carry-over from other donors' samples. The bases are TGTGCCAGCAGTTCCCCTAGCGGGAGTAAGTACGAGCAGTACTTC. Translated, it gives CASSSPSGSKYEQYF.